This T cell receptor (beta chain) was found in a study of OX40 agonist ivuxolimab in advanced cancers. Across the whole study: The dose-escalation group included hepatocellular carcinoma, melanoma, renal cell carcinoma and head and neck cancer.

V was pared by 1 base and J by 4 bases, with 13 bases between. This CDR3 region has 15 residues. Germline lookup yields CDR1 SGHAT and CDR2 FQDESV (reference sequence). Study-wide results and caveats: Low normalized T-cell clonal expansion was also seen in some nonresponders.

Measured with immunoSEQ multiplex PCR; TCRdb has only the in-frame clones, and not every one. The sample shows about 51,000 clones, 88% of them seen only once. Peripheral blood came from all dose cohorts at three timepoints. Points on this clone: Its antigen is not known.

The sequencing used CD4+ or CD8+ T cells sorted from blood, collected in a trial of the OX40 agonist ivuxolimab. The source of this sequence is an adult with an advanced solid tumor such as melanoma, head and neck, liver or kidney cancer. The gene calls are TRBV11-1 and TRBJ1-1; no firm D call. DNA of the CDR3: TGTGCCAGCAGCTTAGTGCAGTTTCTCGGCACTGAAGCTTTCTTT. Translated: CASSLVQFLGTEAFF. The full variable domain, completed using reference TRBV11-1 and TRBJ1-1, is EAEVAQSPRYKITEKSQAVAFWCDPISGHATLYWYRQILGQGPELLVQFQDESVVDDSQLPKDRFSAERLKGVDSTLKIQPAELGDSAMYLCASSLVQFLGTEAFFGQGTRLTVV.